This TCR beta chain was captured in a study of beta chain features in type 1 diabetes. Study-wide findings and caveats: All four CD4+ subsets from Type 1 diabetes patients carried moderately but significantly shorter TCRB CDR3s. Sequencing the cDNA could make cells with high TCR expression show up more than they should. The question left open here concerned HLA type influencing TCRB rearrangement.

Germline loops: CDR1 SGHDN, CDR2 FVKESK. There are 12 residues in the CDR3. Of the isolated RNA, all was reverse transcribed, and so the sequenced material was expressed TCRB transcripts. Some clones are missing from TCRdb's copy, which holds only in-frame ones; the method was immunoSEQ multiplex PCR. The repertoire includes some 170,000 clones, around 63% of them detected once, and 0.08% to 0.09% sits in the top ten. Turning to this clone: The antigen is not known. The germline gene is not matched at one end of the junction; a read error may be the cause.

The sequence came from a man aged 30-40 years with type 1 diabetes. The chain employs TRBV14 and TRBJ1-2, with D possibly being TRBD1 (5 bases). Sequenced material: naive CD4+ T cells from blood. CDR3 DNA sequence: TGTGCCAGCAGCCAAGATGTCGGACATCCCTCCTTC. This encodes CASSQDVGHPSF.